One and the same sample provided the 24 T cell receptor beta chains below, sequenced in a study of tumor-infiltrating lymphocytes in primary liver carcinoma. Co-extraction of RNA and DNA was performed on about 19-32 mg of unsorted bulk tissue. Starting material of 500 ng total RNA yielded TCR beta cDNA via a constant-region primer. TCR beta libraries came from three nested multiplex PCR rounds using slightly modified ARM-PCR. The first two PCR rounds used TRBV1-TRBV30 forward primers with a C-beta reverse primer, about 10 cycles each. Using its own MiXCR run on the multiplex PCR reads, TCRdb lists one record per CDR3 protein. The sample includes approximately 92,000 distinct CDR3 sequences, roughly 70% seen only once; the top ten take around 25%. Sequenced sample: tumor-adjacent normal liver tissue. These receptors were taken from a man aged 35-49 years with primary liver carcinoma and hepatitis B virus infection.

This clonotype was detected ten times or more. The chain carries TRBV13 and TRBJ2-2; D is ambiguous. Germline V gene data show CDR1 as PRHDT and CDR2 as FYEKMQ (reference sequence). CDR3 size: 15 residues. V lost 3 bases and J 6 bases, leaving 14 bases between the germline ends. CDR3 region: CASSFTARVAGELFF. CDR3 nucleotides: TGTGCCAGCAGCTTCACGGCCCGAGTGGCCGGGGAGCTGTTTTTT.

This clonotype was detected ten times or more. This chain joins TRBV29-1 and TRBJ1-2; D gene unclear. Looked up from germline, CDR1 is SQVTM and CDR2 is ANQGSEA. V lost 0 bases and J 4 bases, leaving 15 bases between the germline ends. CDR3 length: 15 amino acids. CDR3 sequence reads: CSVEERAVGPYGYTF. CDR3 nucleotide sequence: TGCAGCGTTGAAGAACGGGCCGTCGGGCCCTATGGCTACACCTTC.

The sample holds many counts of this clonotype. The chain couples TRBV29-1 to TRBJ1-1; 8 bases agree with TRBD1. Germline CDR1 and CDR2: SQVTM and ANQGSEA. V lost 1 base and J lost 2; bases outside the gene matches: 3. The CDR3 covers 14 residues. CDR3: CSVEVGQGNTEAFF. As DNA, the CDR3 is TGCAGCGTTGAAGTAGGACAGGGCAACACTGAAGCTTTCTTT. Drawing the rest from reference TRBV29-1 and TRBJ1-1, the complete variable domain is SAVISQKPSRDICQRGTSLTIQCQVDSQVTMMFWYRQQPGQSLTLIATANQGSEATYESGFVIDKFPISRPNLTFSTLTVSNMSPEDSSIYLCSVEVGQGNTEAFFGQGTRLTVV.

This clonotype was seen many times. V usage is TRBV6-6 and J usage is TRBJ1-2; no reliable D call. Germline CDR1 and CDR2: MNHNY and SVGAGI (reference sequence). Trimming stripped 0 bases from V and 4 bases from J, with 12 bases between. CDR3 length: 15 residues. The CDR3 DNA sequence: TGTGCCAGCAGTTACTCCGGGATTGAATCCTATGGCTACACCTTC. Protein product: CASSYSGIESYGYTF.

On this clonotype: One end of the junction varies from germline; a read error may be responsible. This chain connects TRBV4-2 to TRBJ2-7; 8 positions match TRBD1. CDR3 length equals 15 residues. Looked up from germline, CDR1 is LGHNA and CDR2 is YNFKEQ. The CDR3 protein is CASNQGDRGVYVQYF. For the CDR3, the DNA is TGTGCCAGCAACCAAGGTGACAGGGGTGTCTACGTGCAGTACTTC.

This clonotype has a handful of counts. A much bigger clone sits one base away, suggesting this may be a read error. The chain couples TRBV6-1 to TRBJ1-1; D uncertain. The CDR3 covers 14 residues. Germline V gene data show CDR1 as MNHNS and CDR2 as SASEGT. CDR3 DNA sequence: TGTGCCAGCGGTGAAGATCCTGGGAACACTGAAGCTTTCTTT. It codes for CASGEDPGNTEAFF.

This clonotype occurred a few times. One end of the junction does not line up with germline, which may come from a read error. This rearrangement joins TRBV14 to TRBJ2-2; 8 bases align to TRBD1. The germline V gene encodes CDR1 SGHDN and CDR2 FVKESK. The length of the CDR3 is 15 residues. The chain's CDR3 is CASRRTGSVTGELSF. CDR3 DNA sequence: TGTGCCAGCAGACGGACAGGGTCGGTAACCGGGGAGCTGTCTTTT.

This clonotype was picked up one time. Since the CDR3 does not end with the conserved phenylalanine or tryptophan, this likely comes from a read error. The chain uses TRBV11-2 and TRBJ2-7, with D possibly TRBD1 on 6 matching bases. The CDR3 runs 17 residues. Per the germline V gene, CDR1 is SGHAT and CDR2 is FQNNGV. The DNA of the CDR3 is TGTGCCAGTAGCTTAGACTTCGGGACACCCAGATCCTACGAGCAGTACTTA. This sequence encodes CASSLDFGTPRSYEQYL.

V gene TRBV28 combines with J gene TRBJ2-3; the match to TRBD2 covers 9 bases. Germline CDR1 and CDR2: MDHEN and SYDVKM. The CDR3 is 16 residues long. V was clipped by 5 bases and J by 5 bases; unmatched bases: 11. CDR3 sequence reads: CASSPGVAGVVDTQYF. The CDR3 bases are TGTGCCAGCAGTCCAGGAGTAGCGGGAGTGGTAGATACGCAGTATTTT.

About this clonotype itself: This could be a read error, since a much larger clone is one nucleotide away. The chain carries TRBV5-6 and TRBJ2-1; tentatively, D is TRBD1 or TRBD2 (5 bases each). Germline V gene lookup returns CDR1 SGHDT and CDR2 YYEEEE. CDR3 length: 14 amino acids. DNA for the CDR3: TGTGCCAGCAGCTTGGCCGGGACCTACAATGAGCAGCTCTTC. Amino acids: CASSLAGTYNEQLF.

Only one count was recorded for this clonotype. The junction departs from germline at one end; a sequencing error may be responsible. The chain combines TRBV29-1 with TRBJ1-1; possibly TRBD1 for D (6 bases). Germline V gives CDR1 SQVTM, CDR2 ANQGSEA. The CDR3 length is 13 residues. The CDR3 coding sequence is TGCAGCGTGGCACAGGGTGGAGACACTGAAGCATTCTTT. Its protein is CSVAQGGDTEAFF. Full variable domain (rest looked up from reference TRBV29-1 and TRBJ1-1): SAVISQKPSRDICQRGTSLTIQCQVDSQVTMMFWYRQQPGQSLTLIATANQGSEATYESGFVIDKFPISRPNLTFSTLTVSNMSPEDSSIYLCSVAQGGDTEAFFGQGTRLTVV.

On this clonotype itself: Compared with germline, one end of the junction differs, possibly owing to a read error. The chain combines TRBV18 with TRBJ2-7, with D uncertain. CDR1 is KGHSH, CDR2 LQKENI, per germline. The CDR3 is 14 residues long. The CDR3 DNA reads TGTGCCAGCTCGCCACCGCACCTCTCCTACGAGCAGTACTTC. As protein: CASSPPHLSYEQYF.

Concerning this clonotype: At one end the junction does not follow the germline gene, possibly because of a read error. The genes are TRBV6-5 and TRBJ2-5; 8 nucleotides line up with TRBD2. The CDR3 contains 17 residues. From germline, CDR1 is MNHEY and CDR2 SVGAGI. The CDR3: CASGYVGTGGPGETQYF. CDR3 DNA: TGTGCCAGCGGTTACGTAGGGACGGGAGGGCCTGGGGAGACCCAATACTTC.

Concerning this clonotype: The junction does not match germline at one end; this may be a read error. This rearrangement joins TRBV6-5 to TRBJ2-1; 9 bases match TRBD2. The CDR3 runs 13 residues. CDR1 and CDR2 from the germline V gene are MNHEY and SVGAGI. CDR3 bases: TGTGACAGCAGGACTAGCGAATACAATGAGCAGTTCTTC. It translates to CDSRTSEYNEQFF.

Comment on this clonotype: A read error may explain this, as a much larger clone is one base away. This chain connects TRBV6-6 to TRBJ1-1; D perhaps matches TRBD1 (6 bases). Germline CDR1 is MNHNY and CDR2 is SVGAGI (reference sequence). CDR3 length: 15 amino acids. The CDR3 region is CASSPRTVMSTEAYF. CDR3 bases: TGTGCCAGCAGCCCCCGGACAGTTATGAGCACTGAAGCTTACTTT.

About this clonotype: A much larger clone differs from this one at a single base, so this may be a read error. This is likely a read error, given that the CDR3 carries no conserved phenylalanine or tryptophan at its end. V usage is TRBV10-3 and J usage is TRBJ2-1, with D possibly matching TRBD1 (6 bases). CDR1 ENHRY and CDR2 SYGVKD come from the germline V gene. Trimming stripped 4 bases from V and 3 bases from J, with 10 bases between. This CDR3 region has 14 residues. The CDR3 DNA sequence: TGTGCCATCAGTGGTCCGACAGGCTACAATGAGCAGTTCTAC. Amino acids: CAISGPTGYNEQFY.

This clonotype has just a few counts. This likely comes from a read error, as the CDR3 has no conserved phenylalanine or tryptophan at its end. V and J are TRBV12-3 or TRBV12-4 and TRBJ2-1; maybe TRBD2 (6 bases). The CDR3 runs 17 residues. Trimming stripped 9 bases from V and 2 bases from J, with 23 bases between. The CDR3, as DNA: TGTGCCAGTAGCTCGGTAAATCGGGAGAGGCCCTACAATGAGCAGTTCTGC. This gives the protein CASSSVNRERPYNEQFC.

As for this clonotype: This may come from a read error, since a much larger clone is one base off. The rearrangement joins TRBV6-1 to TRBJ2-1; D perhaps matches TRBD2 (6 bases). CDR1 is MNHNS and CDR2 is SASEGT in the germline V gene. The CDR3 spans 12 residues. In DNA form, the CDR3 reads TGTGTCACGGGGGAGTCCTACAATGAGCAGTTCTTC. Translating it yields CVTGESYNEQFF.

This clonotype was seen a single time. CDR3 sequence reads: CASNLDFGTPSSYEQYF. The CDR3 DNA reads TGTGCCAGTAACTTAGACTTCGGGACGCCCAGCTCCTACGAGCAGTACTTC. V and J are TRBV11-2 and TRBJ2-7; D tentatively reads TRBD1 or TRBD2 (5 bases each). In germline, CDR1 is SGHAT, CDR2 FQNNGV. The CDR3 totals 17 residues. Trimming stripped 9 bases from V and 0 bases from J, with 24 bases between.

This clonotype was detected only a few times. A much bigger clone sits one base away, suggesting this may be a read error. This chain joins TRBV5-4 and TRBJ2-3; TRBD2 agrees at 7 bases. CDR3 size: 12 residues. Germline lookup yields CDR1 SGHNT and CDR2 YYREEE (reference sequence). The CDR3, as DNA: TGTGCCAGCGGGGAGGGCACAGATATGCAGTATTTT. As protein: CASGEGTDMQYF.

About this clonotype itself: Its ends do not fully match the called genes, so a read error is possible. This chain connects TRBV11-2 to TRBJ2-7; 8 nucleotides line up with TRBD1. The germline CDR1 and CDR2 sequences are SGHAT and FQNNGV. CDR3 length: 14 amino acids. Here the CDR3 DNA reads TGTGCCAGCATCTTAGGCAGGGGGCCCTACGAGCAGTACTTC. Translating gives CASILGRGPYEQYF.

The CDR3 coding sequence is TGTGACAACAACCAAGATAACTCCCCGGGGGGAGAGCAGTACTTC. Its translation: CDNNQDNSPGGEQYF. The V gene is TRBV4-2, the J gene TRBJ2-7; 7 bases line up with TRBD2. The CDR3 spans 15 residues. CDR1 is LGHNA and CDR2 is YNFKEQ in the germline V gene.

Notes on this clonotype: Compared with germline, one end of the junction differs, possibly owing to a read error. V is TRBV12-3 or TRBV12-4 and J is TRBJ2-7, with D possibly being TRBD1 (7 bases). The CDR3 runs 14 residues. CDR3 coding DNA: TGTGCCAGTAGTTTAGGAGGGGGCGGGTACGGGCAGTACTTC. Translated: CASSLGGGGYGQYF.

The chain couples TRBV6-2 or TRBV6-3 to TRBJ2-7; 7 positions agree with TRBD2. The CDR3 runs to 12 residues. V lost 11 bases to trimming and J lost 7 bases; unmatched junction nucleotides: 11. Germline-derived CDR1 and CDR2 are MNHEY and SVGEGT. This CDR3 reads CASSSGPCEQYF. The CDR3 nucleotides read TGTGCCTCCTCTAGCGGACCCTGTGAGCAGTACTTC.